These T cell receptor beta chains were read from a single sample in a study of blood T cells in healthy people across ages. TCRdb itself ran the 5' RACE reads through MiXCR, one entry per CDR3 protein. The sample contains approximately 690,000 distinct CDR3 sequences, approximately 40% of which appear only once. The sequencing input was blood. The receptors here all came from a man of 80 years or more in good health. Both conserved end residues are part of each CDR3. Fields, in order: V gene, clone size, D gene, J gene, CDR3 protein, CDR3 DNA. D genes are given only for firm matches. Not every row has a clone size; where given, it reads once, few, many or a size class.

TRBV3-1	many	.	TRBJ2-3	CASSPGGGRTDTQYF	TGTGCCAGCAGCCCCGGCGGGGGCCGCACAGATACGCAGTATTTT
TRBV7-2	.	.	TRBJ2-7	CASSLATGRDEQYF	TGTGCCAGCAGCCTCGCGACAGGGAGGGACGAGCAGTACTTC
TRBV5-1	once	.	TRBJ2-3	CASSFTGKTDTQYF	TGCGCCAGCAGCTTTACGGGCAAAACAGATACGCAGTATTTT
TRBV25-1	.	.	TRBJ1-1	CASTWGGTEAFF	TGTGCCAGCACTTGGGGCGGCACTGAAGCTTTCTTT
TRBV19	.	TRBD2	TRBJ2-5	CASSTSGIKETQYF	TGTGCCAGTAGTACTAGCGGGATCAAAGAGACCCAGTACTTC
TRBV6-1	.	TRBD1	TRBJ2-5	CASSHRGQETQYF	TGTGCCAGCAGCCACAGGGGACAAGAGACCCAGTACTTC
TRBV4-3	.	TRBD2	TRBJ2-3	CASSQDAGGTDTQYF	TGCGCCAGCAGCCAGGACGCGGGGGGCACAGATACGCAGTATTTT
TRBV25-1	few	TRBD1	TRBJ2-1	CASSAIRQGGYNEQFF	TGTGCCAGCAGCGCTATCAGACAGGGGGGTTACAATGAGCAGTTCTTC
TRBV3-1	few	.	TRBJ1-1	CASSQQGGNTEAFF	TGTGCCAGCAGCCAACAGGGCGGGAACACTGAAGCTTTCTTT
TRBV6-2/TRBV6-3	few	TRBD2	TRBJ2-7	CASSPWEGTYEQYF	TGTGCCAGCAGTCCTTGGGAGGGGACCTACGAGCAGTACTTC
TRBV4-3	once	.	TRBJ2-3	CASSQDSRPGETDTQYF	TGCGCCAGCAGCCAAGATAGTAGACCCGGGGAAACAGATACGCAGTATTTT
TRBV6-2/TRBV6-3	.	TRBD1	TRBJ2-7	CASSYPGQGAGEQYF	TGTGCCAGCAGTTACCCCGGACAGGGGGCGGGGGAGCAGTACTTC
TRBV4-3	many	.	TRBJ1-2	CASSQDRVAGVGGYTF	TGCGCCAGCAGCCAAGATAGGGTGGCAGGAGTCGGGGGCTACACCTTC
TRBV9	few	.	TRBJ2-1	CASSRTPGGVAGDNEQFF	TGTGCCAGCAGCAGGACCCCAGGGGGGGTGGCGGGTGACAATGAGCAGTTCTTC
TRBV25-1	.	TRBD2	TRBJ2-5	CASRIPGLAGGGEQYF	TGTGCCAGCAGAATCCCAGGTTTAGCGGGAGGGGGTGAGCAGTACTTC
TRBV15	.	.	TRBJ2-1	CTTSRAHVFGQSYEQFF	TGTACCACCAGCAGGGCCCACGTATTCGGCCAGAGCTATGAGCAGTTCTTC
TRBV29-1	.	TRBD1	TRBJ2-7	CSAAGLLGGRGYEQYF	TGCAGCGCCGCTGGCCTACTAGGGGGCAGGGGCTACGAGCAGTACTTC
TRBV29-1	many	.	TRBJ2-5	CSVLRWYSGGEETQYF	TGCAGCGTTCTACGGTGGTACAGTGGCGGGGAGGAGACCCAGTACTTC
TRBV28	many	TRBD2	TRBJ2-7	CASNGGRPPYEQYF	TGTGCCAGCAATGGCGGGAGACCCCCCTACGAGCAGTACTTC
TRBV10-1	few	TRBD2	TRBJ2-3	CASNRAGDADTQYF	TGCGCCAGCAACCGAGCGGGAGATGCAGATACGCAGTATTTT
TRBV7-2	.	TRBD2	TRBJ2-3	CASSLTSGKKGTQYF	TGTGCCAGCAGCTTGACTAGCGGGAAAAAAGGTACGCAGTATTTT
TRBV24-1	few	TRBD2	TRBJ2-3	CATSDRGLADTQYF	TGTGCCACCAGTGATCGTGGACTAGCAGATACGCAGTATTTT
TRBV28	few	TRBD1	TRBJ1-5	CASSFGQGAYSQPQHF	TGTGCCAGCAGTTTTGGACAGGGGGCCTACAGTCAGCCCCAGCATTTT
TRBV20-1	.	.	TRBJ1-1	CSARPSRNTEAFF	TGCAGTGCCCGGCCTTCCAGGAACACTGAAGCTTTCTTT
TRBV15	.	.	TRBJ2-2	CATSRDKANTGELFF	TGTGCCACCAGCAGAGATAAGGCGAACACCGGGGAGCTGTTTTTT
TRBV20-1	.	.	TRBJ2-1	CSASRASDEQFF	TGCAGTGCTTCGAGGGCTTCCGATGAGCAGTTCTTC
TRBV28	.	.	TRBJ2-5	CASSKAGFGEQYF	TGTGCCAGCTCGAAGGCGGGGTTTGGTGAGCAGTACTTC
TRBV20-1	few	.	TRBJ1-1	CSALGGDRLNTEAFF	TGCAGTGCTTTGGGGGGTGACAGACTGAACACTGAGGCTTTCTTT
TRBV6-5	few	TRBD2	TRBJ2-5	CASSYGGLAGVGQETQYF	TGTGCCAGCAGTTACGGCGGACTAGCGGGAGTGGGCCAAGAGACCCAGTACTTC
TRBV5-1	.	TRBD1	TRBJ2-5	CASKSGTESYGQYF	TGCGCCAGCAAATCCGGGACAGAGAGCTACGGGCAGTACTTC
TRBV20-1	.	.	TRBJ2-4	CSARVEGVGNIQYF	TGCAGTGCTAGAGTCGAGGGAGTTGGAAACATTCAGTACTTC
TRBV28	few	.	TRBJ1-5	CASISPGSQHF	TGTGCCAGCATTTCACCTGGGAGTCAGCATTTT
TRBV7-2	few	.	TRBJ2-7	CASSLVESSYEQYF	TGTGCCAGCAGCTTAGTTGAGAGCTCCTACGAGCAGTACTTC
TRBV20-1	few	.	TRBJ1-1	CSARLAGNTEAFF	TGCAGTGCTAGGCTTGCGGGGAACACTGAAGCTTTCTTT
TRBV7-9	.	.	TRBJ1-4	CASSLAGASNEKLFF	TGTGCCAGCAGCTTAGCGGGGGCGAGTAATGAAAAACTGTTTTTT
TRBV20-1	few	TRBD2	TRBJ2-2	CSAPLAGVYTGELFF	TGCAGTGCCCCCTTAGCGGGAGTTTACACCGGGGAGCTGTTTTTT
TRBV11-2	.	TRBD2	TRBJ2-3	CASSLLGLAEVTDTQYF	TGTGCCAGCAGCTTACTTGGCCTAGCGGAAGTCACAGATACGCAGTATTTT
TRBV10-1	.	TRBD2	TRBJ2-1	CASSESAGALYEQFF	TGCGCCAGCAGTGAATCAGCGGGGGCTCTCTATGAGCAGTTCTTC
TRBV7-2	.	.	TRBJ1-1	CAAPRGDGDTEAFF	TGTGCCGCTCCCCGGGGGGATGGTGACACTGAAGCTTTCTTT
TRBV6-2/TRBV6-3	.	.	TRBJ2-1	CASSYLGLGGNEQFF	TGTGCCAGCAGTTACCTAGGTCTAGGGGGCAATGAGCAGTTCTTC
TRBV5-1	.	TRBD1	TRBJ2-7	CASSQAGTRGPYEQYF	TGCGCCAGCAGCCAGGCCGGGACAAGGGGGCCCTACGAGCAGTACTTC
TRBV7-2	.	.	TRBJ1-2	CASSLGQGLEYGYTF	TGTGCCAGCAGCTTAGGCCAGGGGCTAGAGTATGGCTACACCTTC
TRBV5-5	.	.	TRBJ2-7	CASSTGGGSYEQYF	TGTGCCAGCAGCACAGGTGGGGGGTCCTACGAGCAGTACTTC
TRBV5-1	few	TRBD1	TRBJ2-1	CASSTDGQGVEQFF	TGCGCCAGCAGTACAGATGGACAGGGAGTTGAGCAGTTCTTC
TRBV28	few	.	TRBJ2-6	CASRSPGHRSGANVLTF	TGTGCCAGCAGGAGTCCGGGACACCGCTCTGGGGCCAACGTCCTGACTTTC
TRBV20-1	few	.	TRBJ2-3	CSSTQDWKTQYF	TGCAGTTCCACTCAAGACTGGAAAACGCAGTATTTT
TRBV19	.	TRBD1	TRBJ2-7	CASSNVGQGTDEQYF	TGTGCCAGTAGTAACGTGGGACAGGGGACCGACGAGCAGTACTTC
TRBV20-1	many	.	TRBJ2-5	CSASPGAFETQYF	TGCAGTGCTAGCCCGGGGGCGTTTGAGACCCAGTACTTC